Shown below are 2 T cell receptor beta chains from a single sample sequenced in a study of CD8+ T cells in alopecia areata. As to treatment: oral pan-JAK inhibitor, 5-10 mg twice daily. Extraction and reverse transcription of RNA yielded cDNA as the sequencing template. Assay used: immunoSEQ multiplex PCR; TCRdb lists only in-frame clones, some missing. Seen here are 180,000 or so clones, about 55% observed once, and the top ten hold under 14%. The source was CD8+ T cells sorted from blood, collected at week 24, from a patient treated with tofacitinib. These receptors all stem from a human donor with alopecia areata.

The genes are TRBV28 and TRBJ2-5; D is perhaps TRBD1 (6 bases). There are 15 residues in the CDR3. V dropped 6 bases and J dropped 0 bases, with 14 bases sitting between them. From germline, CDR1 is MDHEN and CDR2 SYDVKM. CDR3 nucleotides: TGTGCCAGCAGGTCCCCGCAGGGGAACCAAGAGACCCAGTACTTC. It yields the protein CASRSPQGNQETQYF.

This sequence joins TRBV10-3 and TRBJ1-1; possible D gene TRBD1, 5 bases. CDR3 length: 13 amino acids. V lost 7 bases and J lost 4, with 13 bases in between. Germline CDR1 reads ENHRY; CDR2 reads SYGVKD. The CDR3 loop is CAITQGSGTEAFF. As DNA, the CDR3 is TGTGCCATCACGCAGGGATCGGGCACTGAAGCTTTCTTT.